These T cell receptor beta chains were read from a single sample in a study of CD8+CD57+ T cells in acquired aplastic anemia. One entry per CDR3 protein, called by TCRdb with MiXCR from the reads. The sample has some 170,000 distinct CDR3 sequences; about 45% are singletons. Sequenced material: sorted CD4+, CD8+, or CD8+CD57+ T cells (not recorded which) from PBMCs. These receptors were taken from a human donor with aplastic anemia. Both conserved end residues are part of each CDR3.

j_call cdr3_length v_call cdr3_aa
TRBJ1-1 15 TRBV7-2 CASSFGQGPNTEAFF
TRBJ2-1 15 TRBV29-1 CSVEGQARAYNEQFF
TRBJ2-3 14 TRBV10-1 CASSEPESTDTQYF
TRBJ2-3 16 TRBV4-1 CASSQVHGLPTDTQYF
TRBJ2-7 14 TRBV2 CASNSGLAGYEQYF
TRBJ1-2 15 TRBV29-1 CSVAAGQGVLSGYTF
TRBJ1-1 13 TRBV5-1 CASSSAGQNEAFF
TRBJ2-3 15 TRBV3-1 CASSQLAGGADTQYF
TRBJ1-1 15 TRBV19 CASSWGGSVNTEAFF
TRBJ2-5 14 TRBV3-1 CAAAKCRQQETQYF
TRBJ2-1 16 TRBV7-6 CASSLVAGGSYNEQFF
TRBJ2-7 13 TRBV20-1 CSARAPQTAEQYF
TRBJ1-1 15 TRBV2 CASRELGQGAPKAFF
TRBJ2-7 16 TRBV5-1 CASSLGGGGLGYEQYF
TRBJ1-1 16 TRBV10-3 CAISYRTGGYNTEAFF
TRBJ1-2 14 TRBV6-2/TRBV6-3 CASSYKGAGYGYTF
TRBJ2-7 13 TRBV7-9 CASSSRDYSEQYF
TRBJ2-7 11 TRBV10-1 CASSTGFEQYF
TRBJ2-5 14 TRBV7-9 CASSPPGGGETQYF
TRBJ2-3 16 TRBV24-1 CATGEIAGGGTDTQYF
TRBJ1-2 15 TRBV5-5 CASSIHVGQGNGYTF
TRBJ1-1 15 TRBV7-8 CASSLGGRGLASAFF
TRBJ1-5 14 TRBV10-3 CAISEGSSNQPQHF
TRBJ1-1 15 TRBV12-3/TRBV12-4 CASSGRDRGRTEAFF